The subject of this entry is one T cell receptor beta chain. These donors, healthy bone marrow donors, were studied. The sample originates from a study of cytomegalovirus exposure and HLA in healthy donors. V was pared by 3 bases and J by 7 bases, with 12 bases of the junction left unmatched. Germline V CDR1 and CDR2: SQVTM, ANQGSEA. The CDR3 totals 16 residues. It was with 60 Vbeta and 13 Jbeta primers that the PCR ran. Measured with immunoSEQ multiplex PCR; TCRdb has only the in-frame clones, and not every one. The sample contains 130,000 or so clones, around four fifths of which appear only once. The TCR originated in a man aged 35 to 55 in good health and CMV-seronegative. Material for sequencing was PBMCs. V gene TRBV29-1 combines with J gene TRBJ2-7, with 13 bases aligning to TRBD2. CDR3 in amino acids: CSVEGLAGTSTWEQYF. The CDR3 nucleotides read TGCAGCGTTGAGGGACTAGCGGGAACTAGTACGTGGGAGCAGTACTTC.